A single sample is the source of the 27 T cell receptor beta chains below, sequenced in a study of T cells after yellow fever vaccination. TCRdb used MiXCR to reprocess the 5' RACE reads, holding one entry per CDR3 protein. Here the sample spans 250,000 to 350,000 distinct CDR3 sequences, approximately 10% being singletons. The source material was CD4+ T cells sorted from PBMCs, sampled 5 days after the yellow fever booster vaccination. The receptors shown here come from a man younger than 30 who received the YFV17D yellow fever vaccine.

This clonotype came up a few times. CDR3 sequence (DNA): TGTGCCAGCTCACCAGGGACTAGCGGGGAGTACGAGCAGTACTTC. Amino acids: CASSPGTSGEYEQYF. The chain carries TRBV18 and TRBJ2-7; 13 bases agree with TRBD2. Germline CDR1 reads KGHSH; CDR2 reads LQKENI. The V gene end was trimmed by 2 bases and the J gene end by 4 bases; junction bases not matched to a gene: 2. The CDR3 covers 15 residues.

The chain couples TRBV29-1 to TRBJ2-3, with unresolved D. In germline, CDR1 is SQVTM, CDR2 ANQGSEA. Trimming pared 4 bases from V and 3 bases from J, leaving 5 bases between. The CDR3 has 11 residues. The CDR3: CSVGRTDTQYF. CDR3 DNA sequence: TGCAGCGTTGGCAGGACAGATACGCAGTATTTT.

The rearrangement uses TRBV5-6 and TRBJ2-3; weak D call: TRBD1 (5 bases). The ends were cut back, 1 base at V and 1 base at J, with 13 bases in the middle. The germline V gene encodes CDR1 SGHDT and CDR2 YYEEEE. This CDR3 comprises 16 residues. For the CDR3, the DNA is TGTGCCAGCAGCTTGAAAAGGGGCTGGGGCACAGATACGCAGTATTTT. This codes for CASSLKRGWGTDTQYF. The full variable domain, in which reference TRBV5-6 and TRBJ2-3 provide the parts outside the CDR3, is DAGVTQSPTHLIKTRGQQVTLRCSPKSGHDTVSWYQQALGQGPQFIFQYYEEEERQRGNFPDRFSGHQFPNYSSELNVNALLLGDSALYLCASSLKRGWGTDTQYFGPGTRLTVL.

The V call is TRBV7-2, the J call TRBJ2-5; unclear D gene. Germline V gene lookup returns CDR1 SGHTA and CDR2 FQGNSA. V was cut by 2 bases and J by 9 bases, with 10 bases left in between. This CDR3 is 12 amino acids long. The chain's CDR3 is CASSLLGSSQYF. The CDR3, as DNA: TGTGCCAGCAGCTTATTGGGCTCCTCCCAGTACTTC.

This clonotype was seen repeatedly, ten times or more. This chain links TRBV18 with TRBJ1-2, with 9 bases that match TRBD1. The V gene end was trimmed by 4 bases and the J gene end by 6 bases; junction bases not matched to a gene: 9. The CDR3 runs 15 residues. CDR1 and CDR2 from the germline V gene are KGHSH and LQKENI. The CDR3 region is CASSRRDRAFDGYTF. The CDR3 coding sequence is TGTGCCAGCTCACGGCGGGACAGGGCGTTTGATGGCTACACCTTC.

This clonotype was observed a few times. The V call is TRBV5-6, the J call TRBJ1-5; D is ambiguous. Germline V CDR1 and CDR2: SGHDT, YYEEEE. The CDR3 loop spans 13 amino acids. The V gene lost 4 bases and the J gene lost 7 bases, with 12 bases spanning the gap. The CDR3 nucleotides read TGTGCCAGCAGCGAGGACGGTGGGCAGCCCCAGCATTTT. Its translation is CASSEDGGQPQHF. Supplemented by reference TRBV5-6 and TRBJ1-5, the full variable domain reads DAGVTQSPTHLIKTRGQQVTLRCSPKSGHDTVSWYQQALGQGPQFIFQYYEEEERQRGNFPDRFSGHQFPNYSSELNVNALLLGDSALYLCASSEDGGQPQHFGDGTRLSIL.

A few counts support this clonotype. This CDR3 is CASIIAGGDSYNEQFF. The DNA of the CDR3 is TGTGCCAGCATTATAGCGGGGGGGGACTCCTACAATGAGCAGTTCTTC. This sequence joins TRBV12-3 or TRBV12-4 and TRBJ2-1; 11 positions match TRBD2. This CDR3 is built from 16 residues. The trim removed 7 bases at V and 0 bases at J, leaving 5 bases unmatched.

The chain couples TRBV6-6 to TRBJ1-1; 7 bases are shared with TRBD1. V lost 6 bases to trimming and J lost 10 bases; unmatched junction nucleotides: 5. The CDR3 runs 11 residues. The germline gives CDR1 MNHNY, CDR2 SVGAGI (reference sequence). For the CDR3, the DNA is TGTGCCAGCAGCAGGGACAGAACAGCTTTCTTT. It specifies CASSRDRTAFF.

V gene TRBV15 combines with J gene TRBJ2-3, with D possibly TRBD1 on 7 matching bases. There are 16 residues in the CDR3. V was cut by 0 bases and J by 4 bases, with 14 bases left in between. CDR1 and CDR2 (germline): LNHNV, YYDKDF (reference sequence). The DNA of the CDR3 is TGTGCCACCAGCAGAGATTTTGGAGGGGGCTCAGATACGCAGTATTTT. Translating it yields CATSRDFGGGSDTQYF.

The chain combines TRBV5-4 with TRBJ2-2; tentative D call: TRBD2 (5 bases). Per germline, CDR1 SGHNT and CDR2 YYREEE (reference sequence). Trimming cost V 3 bases and J 8 bases, with 14 bases left between them. The CDR3 has 14 amino acids. The CDR3 DNA reads TGTGCCAGCAGCTATCGGACCGAGGGTGGGGAGCTGTTTTTT. Its translation is CASSYRTEGGELFF.

A few counts support this clonotype. The rearrangement joins TRBV18 to TRBJ1-1; no definite D call. CDR1 and CDR2 from the germline V gene are KGHSH and LQKENI. The CDR3 is 12 residues long. Deletions cut 3 bases from V and 4 bases from J, with 6 bases between. In DNA, the CDR3 is TGTGCCAGCTCACCCTCATCCACTGAAGCTTTCTTT. Amino acid sequence: CASSPSSTEAFF. Variable domain in full (rest from reference TRBV18 and TRBJ1-1): NAGVMQNPRHLVRRRGQEARLRCSPMKGHSHVYWYRQLPEEGLKFMVYLQKENIIDESGMPKERFSAEFPKEGPSILRIQQVVRGDSAAYFCASSPSSTEAFFGQGTRLTVV.

This clonotype was observed a few times. The rearrangement uses TRBV11-2 and TRBJ1-1; no clear D. V shed 4 bases and J shed 4 bases, with 10 bases lying between them. This CDR3 has 13 amino acids. Germline lookup yields CDR1 SGHAT and CDR2 FQNNGV. This chain's CDR3 is CASSSFLGTEAFF. The CDR3 DNA reads TGTGCCAGCAGCTCCTTTCTGGGCACTGAAGCTTTCTTT.

This clonotype was detected only a few times. The V and J genes are TRBV12-3 or TRBV12-4 and TRBJ2-2; 10 bases match TRBD1. V was pared by 7 bases and J by 4 bases, with 6 bases of the junction left unmatched. This CDR3 spans 15 amino acids. CDR3 loop: CASNPTGGFTGELFF. CDR3 sequence (DNA): TGTGCCAGCAACCCGACAGGGGGCTTCACCGGGGAGCTGTTTTTT.

This clonotype was counted at least ten times. The V call is TRBV7-6, the J call TRBJ1-1; D remains unclear. Germline CDR1 and CDR2: SGHVS and FNYEAQ. The length of the CDR3 is 13 residues. Trimming took off 8 bases at V and 1 base at J, with 11 bases between the two ends. This chain's CDR3 is CASLGASNTEAFF. For the CDR3, the DNA is TGTGCCAGCCTCGGCGCCTCGAACACTGAAGCTTTCTTT.

This clonotype was counted ten times or more. The DNA for the CDR3 is TGTGCCAGCAGTTTAGTGGTAGATACGCAGTATTTT. It encodes CASSLVVDTQYF. The chain recombines TRBV6-6 with TRBJ2-3; D not resolved. Trimming cost V 4 bases and J 5 bases, with 7 bases left between them. The CDR3 contains 12 residues. Germline-derived CDR1 and CDR2 are MNHNY and SVGAGI (reference sequence).

This clonotype was counted only a few times. The chain links TRBV7-9 to TRBJ2-3; D uncertain. CDR1 is SEHNR, CDR2 FQNEAQ, per germline (reference sequence). V lost 1 base and J lost 8, with 10 bases in between. The CDR3 has 13 residues. In DNA, the CDR3 is TGTGCCAGCAGCTTAGGGCCTTCGGGTACGCAGTATTTT. Residues: CASSLGPSGTQYF.

In its sample, this clonotype was seen a few times. This chain connects TRBV24-1 to TRBJ2-5; 9 bases align to TRBD1. Germline CDR1 and CDR2: KGHDR and SFDVKD. The J segment lost 3 bases and the V segment lost 3 bases, leaving 4 bases of the junction unmatched. CDR3 length: 15 residues. In nucleotides, the CDR3 is TGTGCCACCAGTGATCCGGGACAGGGAGAAGAGACCCAGTACTTC. Its protein product is CATSDPGQGEETQYF.

In this sample, this clonotype turned up a few times. The chain carries TRBV7-9 and TRBJ2-3, with D possibly being TRBD1 or TRBD2 (6 bases each). Per the germline V gene, CDR1 is SEHNR and CDR2 is FQNEAQ (reference sequence). Trimming removed 5 bases at V and 4 bases at J, with 16 bases between. The CDR3 totals 15 residues. Here the CDR3 reads CASSPPGGGADTQYF. In DNA form, the CDR3 reads TGTGCCAGCAGCCCCCCCGGGGGCGGCGCAGATACGCAGTATTTT.

The chain is built from TRBV7-2 and TRBJ2-1; TRBD2 matches at 9 bases. The germline gives CDR1 SGHTA, CDR2 FQGNSA. V trimming: 2 bases; J trimming: 5 bases; junction bases outside the gene matches: 4. The CDR3 consists of 15 residues. The CDR3 protein is CASSLTSGSHNEQFF. CDR3 bases: TGTGCCAGCAGCTTAACTAGCGGGTCCCACAATGAGCAGTTCTTC.

The sample holds a few counts of this clonotype. The rearrangement uses TRBV9 and TRBJ2-1, with unresolved D. The CDR3 extends over 15 amino acids. Trimming pared 3 bases from V and 0 bases from J, leaving 10 bases between. Per germline, CDR1 SGDLS and CDR2 YYNGEE. In DNA form, the CDR3 reads TGTGCCAGCAGCGCCGACTCGAGCTCCTACAATGAGCAGTTCTTC. Translation gives CASSADSSSYNEQFF.

The CDR3 here is CASSGGGPGNEQYF. In nucleotides, the CDR3 is TGCGCCAGCAGCGGCGGGGGCCCTGGAAACGAGCAGTACTTC. The chain employs TRBV5-1 and TRBJ2-7; possibly TRBD2 for D (7 bases). V lost 4 bases, J lost 5 bases, and 16 bases lay in between. Germline V gives CDR1 SGHRS, CDR2 YFSETQ. The CDR3 has 14 amino acids.

The V call is TRBV20-1, the J call TRBJ1-3; a possible D gene is TRBD1 (6 bases). The CDR3 loop spans 14 amino acids. Trimming pared 0 bases from V and 4 bases from J, leaving 10 bases between. Germline V lookup: CDR1 DFQATT, CDR2 SNEGSKA (reference sequence). The DNA of the CDR3 is TGCAGTGCTAGAGAATCGGGGGCAGGAAACACCATATATTTT. It translates to CSARESGAGNTIYF.

This clonotype was seen more than once but under ten times. The chain carries TRBV20-1 and TRBJ2-1; 9 bases fit TRBD1. This CDR3 has 14 amino acids. Germline-derived CDR1 and CDR2 are DFQATT and SNEGSKA (reference sequence). The trim removed 6 bases at V and 8 bases at J, leaving 11 bases unmatched. The CDR3 bases are TGCAGTGCCGCCCCCGGGACAGGGCTCGATGAGCAGTTCTTC. Protein sequence: CSAAPGTGLDEQFF.

This clonotype was observed a handful of times. The V gene is TRBV19, the J gene TRBJ1-1; D is uncertain. Germline V gene data show CDR1 as LNHDA and CDR2 as SQIVND (reference sequence). CDR3 length: 16 residues. V was cut by 7 bases and J by 0 bases, with 18 bases left in between. CDR3: CASTPGRSLMNTEAFF. As DNA, the CDR3 is TGTGCCAGTACCCCCGGCAGAAGTCTAATGAACACTGAAGCTTTCTTT.

This clonotype was seen a few times. V usage is TRBV2 and J usage is TRBJ1-4; D unresolved. Trimming removed 3 bases at V and 11 bases at J, with 10 bases between. The CDR3 has 12 amino acids. The germline gives CDR1 SNHLY, CDR2 FYNNEI. In DNA, the CDR3 is TGTGCCAGCAGTGAGGACGCGATCAAACTGTTTTTT. It is translated as CASSEDAIKLFF.

As concerns this clonotype: A read error is possible here, since a much larger clone lies one base away. The V gene is TRBV28, the J gene TRBJ2-1, with 7 nucleotides matching TRBD1. Per germline, CDR1 MDHEN and CDR2 SYDVKM. The CDR3 covers 14 residues. This CDR3 reads CASIPRGTYNERFF. CDR3 nucleotides: TGTGCCAGCATCCCCAGGGGGACCTACAATGAGCGGTTCTTC.

The V and J genes are TRBV24-1 and TRBJ2-3; unclear D gene. V lost 4 bases and J lost 0, with 4 bases in between. This CDR3 has 13 residues. Germline-derived CDR1 and CDR2 are KGHDR and SFDVKD. The CDR3: CATSDYSTDTQYF. In nucleotides, the CDR3 is TGTGCCACCAGTGACTATAGCACAGATACGCAGTATTTT.